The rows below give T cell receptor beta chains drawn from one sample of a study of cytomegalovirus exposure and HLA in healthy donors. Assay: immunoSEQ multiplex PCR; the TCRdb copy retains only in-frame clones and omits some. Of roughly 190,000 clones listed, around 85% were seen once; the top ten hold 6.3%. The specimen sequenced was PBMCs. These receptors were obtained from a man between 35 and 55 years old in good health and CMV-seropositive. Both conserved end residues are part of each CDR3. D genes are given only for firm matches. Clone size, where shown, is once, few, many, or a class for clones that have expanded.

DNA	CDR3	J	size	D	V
TGTGCCAGCAGCTCGACAGGGGAGTATGGCTACACCTTC	CASSSTGEYGYTF	TRBJ1-2	-	TRBD1	TRBV5-5
TGTGCCAGCAGTGTGGAGCCCGGGGGACCCGGCCAAGAGACCCAGTACTTC	CASSVEPGGPGQETQYF	TRBJ2-5	-	-	TRBV27
TGTGCCAGCCTAGACAGGGATGGTGACTATGGCTACACCTTC	CASLDRDGDYGYTF	TRBJ1-2	-	TRBD1	TRBV19
TGCGCCAGCAGCTCCCCGGGACAGGGTAAGACTGAAGCTTTCTTT	CASSSPGQGKTEAFF	TRBJ1-1	-	TRBD1	TRBV5-1
TGCGCCAGCAGCCGAGACCGGGACAGGGGGTATAACGGGGAGCTGTTTTTT	CASSRDRDRGYNGELFF	TRBJ2-2	-	TRBD1	TRBV4-1
TGTGCCAGCACAACAGCGGGGAACCCCTCATACGAGCAGTACTTC	CASTTAGNPSYEQYF	TRBJ2-7	-	TRBD2	TRBV5-6
TGTGCCAGCAGCTTGGGACAGGGCCATGAAAAACTGCTTTTT	CASSLGQGHEKLLF	TRBJ1-4	-	TRBD1	TRBV5-8
TGTGCCAGCACCAACCCTAGCGGGGGGGCCTACGAGCAGTACTTC	CASTNPSGGAYEQYF	TRBJ2-7	-	TRBD2	TRBV2
TGTGCCAGCAGCTCACGACGGGACAGGTTTGGGAAACTGTTTTTT	CASSSRRDRFGKLFF	TRBJ1-4	once	TRBD1	TRBV5-4
TGTGCCAGCAGCTCCAGGGGAATGGCCCAGCATTTT	CASSSRGMAQHF	TRBJ1-5	-	-	TRBV5-6
TGTGCCAGCAGCCGACAGGGAAACAATGAGCAGTTCTTC	CASSRQGNNEQFF	TRBJ2-1	-	TRBD1	TRBV7-2
TGTGCCTGGAGTCCGGGACAGGGTTTTTTGGATACGCAGTATTTT	CAWSPGQGFLDTQYF	TRBJ2-3	-	TRBD1	TRBV30
TGTGCCAGCAGCCGGGGGGGGGAACTCACCCCCTATGGCTACACCTTC	CASSRGGELTPYGYTF	TRBJ1-2	-	-	TRBV9
TGTGCCAGCAGCGTAGTGGGCGATGAGCAGTTCTTC	CASSVVGDEQFF	TRBJ2-1	once	-	TRBV9
TGTGCCACCAGCAGAGGCGGCAGCAATAGCAATCAGCCCCAGCATTTT	CATSRGGSNSNQPQHF	TRBJ1-5	-	-	TRBV15
TGTGCCAGCAGCTTAGAAGGACAGGGGGCTGAAGATACGCAGTATTTT	CASSLEGQGAEDTQYF	TRBJ2-3	-	TRBD1	TRBV7-9
TGTGCCATCAGTGAGCGGGACAGGGGGCACTACAATGAGCAGTTCTTC	CAISERDRGHYNEQFF	TRBJ2-1	-	TRBD1	TRBV10-3
TGTGCCGGCAGTGCCCCCCATTTAGACCTTCCAGGTAAACGGGGCTATGGCTACACCTTC	CAGSAPHLDLPGKRGYGYTF	TRBJ1-2	-	-	TRBV28
TGTGCCAGCAGCCACGCCTCGGACAGTACAAGAAAGACCCAGTACTTC	CASSHASDSTRKTQYF	TRBJ2-5	-	-	TRBV7-6
TGTGCCTGGAGCGAAGTAGACAGGGGGCACGAGCAGTACTTC	CAWSEVDRGHEQYF	TRBJ2-7	-	TRBD1	TRBV30